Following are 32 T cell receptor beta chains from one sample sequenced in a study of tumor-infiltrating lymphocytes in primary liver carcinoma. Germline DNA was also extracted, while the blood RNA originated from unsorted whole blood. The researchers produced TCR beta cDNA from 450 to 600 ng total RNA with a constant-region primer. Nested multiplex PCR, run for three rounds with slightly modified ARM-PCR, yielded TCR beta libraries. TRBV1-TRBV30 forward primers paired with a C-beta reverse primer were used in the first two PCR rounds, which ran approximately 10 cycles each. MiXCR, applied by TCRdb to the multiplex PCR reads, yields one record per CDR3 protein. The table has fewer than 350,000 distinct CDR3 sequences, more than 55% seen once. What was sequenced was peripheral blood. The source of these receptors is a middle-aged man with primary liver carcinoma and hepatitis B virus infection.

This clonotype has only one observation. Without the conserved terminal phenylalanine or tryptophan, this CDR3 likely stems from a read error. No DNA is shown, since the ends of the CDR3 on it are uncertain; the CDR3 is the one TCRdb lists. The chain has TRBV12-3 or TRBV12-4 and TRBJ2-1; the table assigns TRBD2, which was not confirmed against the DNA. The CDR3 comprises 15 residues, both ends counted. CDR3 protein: CASSSTSGSSYEHFS.

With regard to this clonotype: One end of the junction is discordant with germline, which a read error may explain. The CDR3 reads CASSSDRGLGDTAAFF. CDR3 coding DNA: TGTGCCAGCAGCTCGGACAGGGGGCTCGGTGACACTGCAGCTTTCTTT. The V and J genes are TRBV6-5 and TRBJ1-1; 11 bases align to TRBD1. Germline lookup yields CDR1 MNHEY and CDR2 SVGAGI. This CDR3 has 16 residues.

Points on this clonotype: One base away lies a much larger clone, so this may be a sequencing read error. CDR3 sequence (DNA): TGCACCAGCAGCCCCGACAGAGGCACTGAAGCTTTCTTT. Translation gives CTSSPDRGTEAFF. J is TRBJ1-1 and V is TRBV10-2; weak D call: TRBD1 (5 bases). Germline CDR1 WSHSY, CDR2 SAAADI. The CDR3 is 13 amino acids.

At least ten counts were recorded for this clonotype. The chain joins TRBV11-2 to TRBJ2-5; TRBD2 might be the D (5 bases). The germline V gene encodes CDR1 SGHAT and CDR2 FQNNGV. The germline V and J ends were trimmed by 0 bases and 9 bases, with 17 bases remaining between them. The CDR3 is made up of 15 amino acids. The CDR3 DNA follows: TGTGCCAGCAGCTTAGAAGGACTCACCGTCGGTGCCCAGTACTTC. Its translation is CASSLEGLTVGAQYF.

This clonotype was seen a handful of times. Written as DNA, the CDR3 is TGTGCCAGCAGCTTACAGGGGACTAACTATGGCTACACCTTC. It specifies CASSLQGTNYGYTF. This rearrangement joins TRBV5-6 to TRBJ1-2, with TRBD1 matching 7 bases. CDR3 length: 14 residues. Germline V CDR1 and CDR2: SGHDT, YYEEEE. Germline trimming cut 2 bases from V and 0 bases from J; bases unmatched to any gene: 1.

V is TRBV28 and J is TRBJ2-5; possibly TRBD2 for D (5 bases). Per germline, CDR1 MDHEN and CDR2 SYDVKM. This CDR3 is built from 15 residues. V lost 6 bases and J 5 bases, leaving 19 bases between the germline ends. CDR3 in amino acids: CASSPSVGETETQYF. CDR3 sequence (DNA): TGTGCCAGCAGCCCCTCCGTCGGGGAGACGGAGACCCAGTACTTC.

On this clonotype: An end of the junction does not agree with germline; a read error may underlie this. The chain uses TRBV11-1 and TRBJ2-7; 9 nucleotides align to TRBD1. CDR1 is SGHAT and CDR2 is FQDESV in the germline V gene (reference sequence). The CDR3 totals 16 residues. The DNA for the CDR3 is TGCGCCAGCAGCAAAACCGGGACAGGGCATTCCTACGAGCGGTACTTC. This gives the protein CASSKTGTGHSYERYF. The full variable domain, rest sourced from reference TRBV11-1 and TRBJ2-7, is EAEVAQSPRYKITEKSQAVAFWCDPISGHATLYWYRQILGQGPELLVQFQDESVVDDSQLPKDRFSAERLKGVDSTLKIQPAELGDSAMYLCASSKTGTGHSYERYFGPGTRLTVT.

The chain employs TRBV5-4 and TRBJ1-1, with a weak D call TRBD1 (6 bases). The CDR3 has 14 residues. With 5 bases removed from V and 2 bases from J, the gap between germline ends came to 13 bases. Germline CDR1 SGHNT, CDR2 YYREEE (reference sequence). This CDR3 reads CASRPPGANTEAFF. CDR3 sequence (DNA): TGTGCCAGCAGGCCCCCGGGGGCCAACACTGAAGCTTTCTTT.

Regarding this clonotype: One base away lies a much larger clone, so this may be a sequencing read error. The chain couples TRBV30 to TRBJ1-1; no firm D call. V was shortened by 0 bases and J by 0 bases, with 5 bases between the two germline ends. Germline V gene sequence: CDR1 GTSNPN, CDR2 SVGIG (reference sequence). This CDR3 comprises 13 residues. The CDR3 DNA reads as TGTGCCTGGAGTGTGATAGTGAACACTGAAGCTTTCTTT. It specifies CAWSVIVNTEAFF.

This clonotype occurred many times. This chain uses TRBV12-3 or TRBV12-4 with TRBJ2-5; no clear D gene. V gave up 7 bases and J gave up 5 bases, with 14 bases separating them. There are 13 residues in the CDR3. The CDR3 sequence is CASTLVESETQYF. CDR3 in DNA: TGTGCCAGCACCCTAGTGGAGAGTGAGACCCAGTACTTC.

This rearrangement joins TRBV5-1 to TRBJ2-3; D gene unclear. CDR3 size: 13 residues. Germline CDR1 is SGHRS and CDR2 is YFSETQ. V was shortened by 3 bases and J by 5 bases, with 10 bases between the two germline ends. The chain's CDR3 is CASSSLPLDTQYF. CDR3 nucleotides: TGCGCCAGCAGCTCACTACCCTTAGATACGCAGTATTTT.

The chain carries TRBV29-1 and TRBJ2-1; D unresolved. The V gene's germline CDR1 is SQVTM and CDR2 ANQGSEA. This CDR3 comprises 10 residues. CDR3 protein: CCVWDNEQFF. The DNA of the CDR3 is TGCTGTGTTTGGGACAATGAGCAGTTCTTC.

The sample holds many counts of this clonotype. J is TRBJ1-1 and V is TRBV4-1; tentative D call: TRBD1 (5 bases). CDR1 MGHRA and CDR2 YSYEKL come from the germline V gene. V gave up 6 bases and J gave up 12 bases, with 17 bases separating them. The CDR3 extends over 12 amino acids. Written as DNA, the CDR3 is TGCGCCAGCAGTGGGGGATCCCCAGGGACTTTCTTT. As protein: CASSGGSPGTFF.

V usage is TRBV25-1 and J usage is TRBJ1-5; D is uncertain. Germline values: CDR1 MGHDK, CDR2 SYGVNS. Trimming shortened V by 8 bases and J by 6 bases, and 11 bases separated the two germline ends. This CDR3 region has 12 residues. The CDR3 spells CASCGAGQPQHF. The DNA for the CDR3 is TGTGCCAGCTGTGGCGCCGGTCAGCCCCAGCATTTT.

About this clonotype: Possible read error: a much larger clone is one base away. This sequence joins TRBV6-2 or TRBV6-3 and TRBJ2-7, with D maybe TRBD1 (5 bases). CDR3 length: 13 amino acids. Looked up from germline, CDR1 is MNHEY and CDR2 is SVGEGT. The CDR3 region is CPSSSTVSYEQYF. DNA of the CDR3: TGTCCCAGCAGTTCGACAGTGTCCTACGAGCAGTACTTC.

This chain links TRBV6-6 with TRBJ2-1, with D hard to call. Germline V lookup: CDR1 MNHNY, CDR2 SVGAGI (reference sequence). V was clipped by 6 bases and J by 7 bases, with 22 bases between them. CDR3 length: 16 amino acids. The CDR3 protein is CASRHLGRSEGNEQFF. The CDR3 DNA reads TGTGCCAGCAGACATCTTGGGCGCTCGGAAGGAAATGAGCAGTTCTTC.

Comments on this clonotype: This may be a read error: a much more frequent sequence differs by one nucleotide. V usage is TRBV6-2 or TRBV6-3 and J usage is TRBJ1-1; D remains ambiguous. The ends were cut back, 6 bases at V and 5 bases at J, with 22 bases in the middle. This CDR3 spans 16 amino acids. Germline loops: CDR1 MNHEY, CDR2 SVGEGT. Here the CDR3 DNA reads TGTGCCAGCAGAGATACGTTGAGGGCTCTTAGGACTGAAGCTTTCTTT. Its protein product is CASRDTLRALRTEAFF.

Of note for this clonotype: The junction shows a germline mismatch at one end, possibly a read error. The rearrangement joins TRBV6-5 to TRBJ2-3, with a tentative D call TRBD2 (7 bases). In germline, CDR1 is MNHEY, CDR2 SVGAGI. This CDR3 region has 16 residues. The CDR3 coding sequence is TGTGCCAGCAGTTGCCAGGGGACTATGAGCACGGATACGCAGTATTTT. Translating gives CASSCQGTMSTDTQYF.

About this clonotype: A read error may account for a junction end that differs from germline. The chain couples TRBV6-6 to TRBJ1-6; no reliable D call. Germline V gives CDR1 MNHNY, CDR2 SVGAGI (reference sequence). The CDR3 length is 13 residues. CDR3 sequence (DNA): TGTGCCAACAGTAATAGAGGAATTTCATCCCTCCACTTT. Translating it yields CANSNRGISSLHF.

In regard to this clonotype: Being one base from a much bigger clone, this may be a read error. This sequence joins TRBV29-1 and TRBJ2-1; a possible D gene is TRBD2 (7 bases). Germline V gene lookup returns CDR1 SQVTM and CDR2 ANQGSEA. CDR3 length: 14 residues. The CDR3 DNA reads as TGCAGCGTGAGGTCGGGGGGCTCCTACAATGAGCTGTTCTTC. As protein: CSVRSGGSYNELFF.

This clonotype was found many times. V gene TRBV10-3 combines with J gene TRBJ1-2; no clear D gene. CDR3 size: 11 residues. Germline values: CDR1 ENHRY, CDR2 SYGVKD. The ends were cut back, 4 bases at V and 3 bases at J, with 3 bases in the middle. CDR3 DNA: TGTGCCATCAGTGCCGACTATGGCTACACCTTC. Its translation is CAISADYGYTF.

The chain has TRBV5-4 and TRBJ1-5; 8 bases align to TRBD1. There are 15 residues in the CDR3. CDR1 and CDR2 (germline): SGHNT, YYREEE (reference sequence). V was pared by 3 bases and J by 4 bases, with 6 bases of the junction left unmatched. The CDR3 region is CASSSGTGRNQPQHF. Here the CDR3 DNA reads TGTGCCAGCAGCTCCGGGACAGGAAGAAATCAGCCCCAGCATTTT.

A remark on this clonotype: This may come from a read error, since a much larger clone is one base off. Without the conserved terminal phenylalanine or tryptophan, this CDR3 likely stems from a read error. CDR3 bases: TGTGCCAGCGGAGAACAGGGGAGCACCGGGGAGCTGTTTATT. Its protein is CASGEQGSTGELFI. The chain joins TRBV6-1 to TRBJ2-2; TRBD1 matches at 7 bases. V dropped 8 bases and J dropped 4; count of bases not matched to a gene: 7. Germline V gene data show CDR1 as MNHNS and CDR2 as SASEGT. This CDR3 has 14 amino acids.

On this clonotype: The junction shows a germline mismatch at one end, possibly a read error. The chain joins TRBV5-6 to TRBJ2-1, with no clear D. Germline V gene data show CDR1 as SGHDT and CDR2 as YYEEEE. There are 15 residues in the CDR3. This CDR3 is CASTSYGITYSEQFF. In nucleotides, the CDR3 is TGTGCCAGCACCTCTTATGGTATAACTTACAGTGAGCAGTTCTTC.

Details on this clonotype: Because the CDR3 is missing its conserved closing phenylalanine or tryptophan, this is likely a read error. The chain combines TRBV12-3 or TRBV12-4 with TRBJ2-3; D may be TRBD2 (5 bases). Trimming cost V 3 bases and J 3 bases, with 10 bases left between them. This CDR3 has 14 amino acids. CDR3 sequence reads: CASSFLLVTDTQYL. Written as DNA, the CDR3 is TGTGCCAGCAGTTTCTTACTAGTGACAGATACGCAGTATTTG.

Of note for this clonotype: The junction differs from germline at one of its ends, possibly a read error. Here the CDR3 reads CSVVPGTSFYEEYF. The CDR3 DNA follows: TGTAGCGTTGTCCCCGGGACAAGTTTCTACGAGGAGTACTTC. The genes are TRBV29-1 and TRBJ2-7, with a weak D call TRBD1 (6 bases). CDR3 length: 14 amino acids. Germline V CDR1 and CDR2: SQVTM, ANQGSEA.

This CDR3 is CSTQGGELNTGELFF. In DNA form, the CDR3 reads TGCAGCACCCAAGGGGGGGAGCTGAACACCGGGGAGCTGTTTTTT. The gene calls are TRBV29-1 and TRBJ2-2, with a weak D call TRBD2 (7 bases). The length of the CDR3 is 15 residues. Germline values: CDR1 SQVTM, CDR2 ANQGSEA. V was shortened by 8 bases and J by 1 base, with 17 bases between the two germline ends.

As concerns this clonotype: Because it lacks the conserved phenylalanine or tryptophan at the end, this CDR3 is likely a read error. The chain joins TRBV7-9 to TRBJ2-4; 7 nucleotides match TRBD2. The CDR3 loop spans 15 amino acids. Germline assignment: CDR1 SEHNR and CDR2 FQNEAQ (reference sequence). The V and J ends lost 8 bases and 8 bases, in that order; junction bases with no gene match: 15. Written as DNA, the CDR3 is TGTGCCAGCGCTGATAGTGCTGGGGGGGTGGACATTCAGTACTCC. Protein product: CASADSAGGVDIQYS.

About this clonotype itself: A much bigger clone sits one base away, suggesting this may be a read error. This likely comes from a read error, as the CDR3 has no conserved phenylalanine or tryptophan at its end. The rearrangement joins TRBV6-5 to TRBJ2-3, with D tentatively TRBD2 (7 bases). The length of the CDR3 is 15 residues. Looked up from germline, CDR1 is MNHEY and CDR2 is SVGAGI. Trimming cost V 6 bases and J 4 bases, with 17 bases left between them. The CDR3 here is CASRLMGGGSDTQYS. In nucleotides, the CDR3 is TGTGCCAGCAGACTTATGGGCGGGGGCTCAGATACGCAGTATTCT.

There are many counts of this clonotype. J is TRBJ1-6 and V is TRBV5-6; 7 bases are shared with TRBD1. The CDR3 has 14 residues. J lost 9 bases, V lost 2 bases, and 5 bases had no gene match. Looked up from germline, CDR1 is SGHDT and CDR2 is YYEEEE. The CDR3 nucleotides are TGTGCCAGCAGCTTCCCGGGACAGTCTTCACCCCTCCACTTT. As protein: CASSFPGQSSPLHF.

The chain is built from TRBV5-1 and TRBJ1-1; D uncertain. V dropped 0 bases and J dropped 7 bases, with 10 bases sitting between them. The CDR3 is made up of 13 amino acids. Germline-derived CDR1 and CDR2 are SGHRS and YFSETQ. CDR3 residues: CASSLGPGSEAFF. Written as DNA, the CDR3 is TGCGCCAGCAGCTTGGGACCCGGGAGTGAAGCTTTCTTT. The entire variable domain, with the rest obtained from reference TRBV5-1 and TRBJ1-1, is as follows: KAGVTQTPRYLIKTRGQQVTLSCSPISGHRSVSWYQQTPGQGLQFLFEYFSETQRNKGNFPGRFSGRQFSNSRSEMNVSTLELGDSALYLCASSLGPGSEAFFGQGTRLTVV.

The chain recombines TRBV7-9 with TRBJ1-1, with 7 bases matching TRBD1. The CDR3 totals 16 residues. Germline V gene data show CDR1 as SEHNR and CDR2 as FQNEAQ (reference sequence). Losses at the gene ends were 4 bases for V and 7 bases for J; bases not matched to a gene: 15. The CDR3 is CASSSPSGTDPNEAFF. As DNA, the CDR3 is TGTGCCAGCAGCTCCCCCTCTGGGACAGACCCGAATGAAGCTTTCTTT.